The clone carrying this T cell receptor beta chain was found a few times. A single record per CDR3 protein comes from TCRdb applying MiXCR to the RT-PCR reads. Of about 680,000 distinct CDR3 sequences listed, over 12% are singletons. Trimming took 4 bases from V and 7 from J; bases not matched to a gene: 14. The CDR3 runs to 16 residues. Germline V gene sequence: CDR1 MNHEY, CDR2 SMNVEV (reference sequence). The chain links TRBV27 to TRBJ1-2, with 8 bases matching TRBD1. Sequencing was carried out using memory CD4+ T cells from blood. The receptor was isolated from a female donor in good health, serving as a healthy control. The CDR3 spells CASSYGSKTGASGYTF. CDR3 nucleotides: TGTGCCAGCAGTTACGGGTCAAAGACAGGGGCGAGTGGCTACACCTTC.